The 21 T cell receptor beta chains listed next were all sequenced from one sample in a study of OX40 agonist ivuxolimab in advanced cancers. The repertoire was sequenced with immunoSEQ multiplex PCR; TCRdb's copy has only in-frame clones and lacks some. The profile shows around 76,000 clones, roughly 89% of them singletons. This sample comprised CD4+ or CD8+ T cells sorted from blood, obtained in a trial of the OX40 agonist ivuxolimab. Receptors originate from an adult with an advanced solid tumor such as melanoma, head and neck, liver or kidney cancer.

The gene calls are TRBV4-2 and TRBJ2-6; D perhaps matches TRBD1 (5 bases). The CDR3 consists of 15 residues. Germline V gene sequence: CDR1 LGHNA, CDR2 YNFKEQ. Trimming removed 0 bases at V and 9 bases at J, with 12 bases between. CDR3 sequence: CASSQDGHRFNVLTF. CDR3 sequence (DNA): TGTGCCAGCAGCCAAGATGGACACCGATTCAACGTCCTGACTTTC.

This sequence joins TRBV18 and TRBJ1-1; TRBD1 matches 7 bases. V lost 1 base, J lost 5 bases, and 7 bases stayed unmatched. There are 15 residues in the CDR3. The germline V gene has CDR1 KGHSH and CDR2 LQKENI. The CDR3 reads CASSPLRGQETEAFF. The CDR3 DNA reads as TGTGCCAGCTCACCACTAAGGGGGCAGGAGACTGAAGCTTTCTTT.

This chain joins TRBV28 and TRBJ1-2; the D gene is possibly TRBD1 (6 bases). CDR3 length: 14 amino acids. The V gene's germline CDR1 is MDHEN and CDR2 SYDVKM. Trimming left V 3 bases short and J 0 bases short, with 8 bases between. The CDR3 loop is CASSLGQANYGYTF. The DNA of the CDR3 is TGTGCCAGCAGTTTGGGACAAGCTAACTATGGCTACACCTTC.

The chain's CDR3 is CASKTGMNSPLHF. The CDR3 DNA reads TGTGCCAGTAAGACCGGGATGAATTCACCCCTCCACTTT. V is TRBV19 and J is TRBJ1-6; D unresolved. The CDR3 length is 13 residues. The germline V gene has CDR1 LNHDA and CDR2 SQIVND (reference sequence). V was trimmed by 7 bases and J by 7 bases, leaving 11 bases between them.

This clone appeared a single time. The gene calls are TRBV19 and TRBJ1-4, with D perhaps TRBD1 (5 bases). V lost 6 bases and J 3 bases, leaving 14 bases between the germline ends. The length of the CDR3 is 15 residues. Germline loops: CDR1 LNHDA, CDR2 SQIVND (reference sequence). The CDR3 nucleotides read TGTGCCAGTAGCCCGACAGTCGCGGCTAATGAAAAACTGTTTTTT. As protein: CASSPTVAANEKLFF.

The CDR3 reads CASSLAGYSNQPQHF. The CDR3 nucleotides read TGTGCCAGCAGCTTGGCCGGGTATAGCAATCAGCCCCAGCATTTT. The rearrangement uses TRBV5-5 and TRBJ1-5; D ambiguous. The CDR3 length is 15 residues. The V gene's germline CDR1 is SGHKS and CDR2 YYEKEE (reference sequence). Trimming removed 0 bases at V and 0 bases at J, with 7 bases between.

The table lists this clone with a count of one. V is TRBV5-1 and J is TRBJ1-4; D perhaps matches TRBD1 (5 bases). This CDR3 has 15 residues. The germline V and J ends were trimmed by 0 bases and 4 bases, with 10 bases remaining between them. Germline V gene lookup returns CDR1 SGHRS and CDR2 YFSETQ. The CDR3 DNA reads as TGCGCCAGCAGCTTGGGGGGACTGAATAATGAAAAACTGTTTTTT. Translating gives CASSLGGLNNEKLFF. Full variable domain (missing parts from reference TRBV5-1 and TRBJ1-4): KAGVTQTPRYLIKTRGQQVTLSCSPISGHRSVSWYQQTPGQGLQFLFEYFSETQRNKGNFPGRFSGRQFSNSRSEMNVSTLELGDSALYLCASSLGGLNNEKLFFGSGTQLSVL.

This sequence joins TRBV28 and TRBJ2-7; D gene ambiguous. CDR1 is MDHEN and CDR2 is SYDVKM in the germline V gene. V lost 6 bases and J 0 bases, leaving 9 bases between the germline ends. The CDR3 is made up of 13 amino acids. CDR3 in DNA: TGTGCCAGCAGGCAAACGTTCTCCTACGAGCAGTACTTC. Its translation: CASRQTFSYEQYF.

CDR3 DNA: TGTGCCAGCAGTACGCGACAGGGGGCATCCACCACTGGCTATGGCTACACCTTC. This gives the protein CASSTRQGASTTGYGYTF. J is TRBJ1-2 and V is TRBV27, with 10 nucleotides matching TRBD1. After removal of 5 bases from V and 4 bases from J, the junction contained 16 bases not matched to a gene. The CDR3 is 18 residues long. Germline loops: CDR1 MNHEY, CDR2 SMNVEV (reference sequence).

This chain links TRBV5-4 with TRBJ2-1; 8 bases are shared with TRBD1. V lost 0 bases to trimming and J lost 2 bases; unmatched junction nucleotides: 1. This CDR3 comprises 15 residues. Germline CDR1 and CDR2: SGHNT and YYREEE (reference sequence). The DNA for the CDR3 is TGTGCCAGCAGCTTGGTGGACAGGGCCTACAATGAGCAGTTCTTC. This codes for CASSLVDRAYNEQFF.

CDR3 amino acids: CASSLEGAAEKLFF. The CDR3 nucleotides read TGCGCCAGCAGCTTGGAAGGGGCAGCTGAAAAACTGTTTTTT. V gene TRBV5-1 combines with J gene TRBJ1-4; TRBD1 might be the D (5 bases). CDR1 SGHRS and CDR2 YFSETQ come from the germline V gene. The CDR3 has 14 amino acids. The V and J ends lost 0 bases and 7 bases respectively, with 10 bases between them.

V and J are TRBV6-5 and TRBJ1-1; D is unclear. The germline V gene has CDR1 MNHEY and CDR2 SVGAGI. CDR3 length: 14 amino acids. Trimming removed 5 bases from V and 4 bases from J, with 14 bases in between. CDR3 bases: TGTGCCAGCAGTGTCAGGACCCTCGGCACTGAAGCTTTCTTT. Residues: CASSVRTLGTEAFF.

CDR3: CASSWRTSGVSTDTQYF. As DNA, the CDR3 is TGTGCCAGCAGCTGGAGGACTAGCGGGGTTAGCACAGATACGCAGTATTTT. V is TRBV7-2 and J is TRBJ2-3; 12 bases are a match to TRBD2. The germline V gene encodes CDR1 SGHTA and CDR2 FQGNSA. The CDR3 runs 17 residues. V gave up 4 bases and J gave up 0 bases; unmatched junction bases: 5.

This sequence joins TRBV6-1 and TRBJ1-5, with 7 bases matching TRBD1. This CDR3 is 15 amino acids long. Germline CDR1 is MNHNS and CDR2 is SASEGT. The trim removed 7 bases at V and 0 bases at J, leaving 6 bases unmatched. The CDR3 sequence is CASKDRINSNQPQHF. Here the CDR3 DNA reads TGTGCCAGCAAGGACAGGATTAATAGCAATCAGCCCCAGCATTTT.

The rearrangement links TRBV18 to TRBJ2-7, with TRBD2 matching over 13 bases. CDR1 KGHSH and CDR2 LQKENI come from the germline V gene. V trimming: 0 bases; J trimming: 4 bases; junction bases outside the gene matches: 6. This CDR3 region has 17 residues. This CDR3 reads CASSPPGRTSGGYEQYF. In DNA, the CDR3 is TGTGCCAGCTCACCACCGGGCCGGACTAGCGGGGGTTACGAGCAGTACTTC.

The chain combines TRBV9 with TRBJ1-5; 10 bases line up with TRBD1. The trim removed 4 bases at V and 3 bases at J, leaving 7 bases unmatched. This CDR3 comprises 16 residues. Germline CDR1 reads SGDLS; CDR2 reads YYNGEE. CDR3 protein: CASSFGTGENNQPQHF. CDR3 DNA: TGTGCCAGCAGCTTCGGGACAGGGGAGAACAATCAGCCCCAGCATTTT. Filled out from reference TRBV9 and TRBJ1-5, the complete variable domain reads DSGVTQTPKHLITATGQRVTLRCSPRSGDLSVYWYQQSLDQGLQFLIQYYNGEERAKGNILERFSAQQFPDLHSELNLSSLELGDSALYFCASSFGTGENNQPQHFGDGTRLSIL.

V gene TRBV19 combines with J gene TRBJ2-7; 7 bases agree with TRBD1. The CDR3 spans 15 residues. The germline CDR1 and CDR2 sequences are LNHDA and SQIVND (reference sequence). Germline trimming cut 4 bases from V and 2 bases from J; bases unmatched to any gene: 8. In DNA, the CDR3 is TGTGCCAGTAGTACACCGGGACAGAGAGCCTACGAGCAGTACTTC. It is translated as CASSTPGQRAYEQYF.

V usage is TRBV6-6 and J usage is TRBJ1-1; D is ambiguous. V lost 6 bases, J lost 1 base, and 6 bases lay in between. This CDR3 is built from 12 residues. Germline CDR1 MNHNY, CDR2 SVGAGI (reference sequence). As DNA, the CDR3 is TGTGCCAGCAGAACACCGAACACTGAAGCTTTCTTT. Translation: CASRTPNTEAFF.

The gene calls are TRBV27 and TRBJ2-1, with TRBD2 as a possible D gene (6 bases). The germline CDR1 and CDR2 sequences are MNHEY and SMNVEV (reference sequence). Trimming took off 3 bases at V and 6 bases at J, with 15 bases between the two ends. The CDR3 spans 15 residues. CDR3 DNA: TGTGCCAGCAGTTTCTACGACGGGGGTCGCAATGAGCAGTTCTTC. This sequence encodes CASSFYDGGRNEQFF.

The rearrangement uses TRBV28 and TRBJ1-2; D uncertain. The germline V and J ends were trimmed by 3 bases and 5 bases, with 4 bases remaining between them. This CDR3 comprises 11 residues. In germline, CDR1 is MDHEN, CDR2 SYDVKM. The CDR3: CASSFRYGYTF. The CDR3 DNA follows: TGTGCCAGCAGTTTTCGTTATGGCTACACCTTC.

The gene calls are TRBV9 and TRBJ1-1; D uncertain. From germline, CDR1 is SGDLS and CDR2 YYNGEE. V was cut by 2 bases and J by 1 base, with 12 bases left in between. This CDR3 is 15 amino acids long. CDR3 sequence: CASSVRPDSNTEAFF. Written as DNA, the CDR3 is TGTGCCAGCAGCGTGCGCCCGGACTCGAACACTGAAGCTTTCTTT.